The text below deals with one T cell receptor beta chain. Its specificity is not known. The CDR3 length is 17 residues. The V segment lost 6 bases and the J segment 5 bases; nucleotides outside the gene matches: 11. The data were produced by immunoSEQ multiplex PCR, yet TCRdb's version contains in-frame clones alone and is incomplete. Among around 150,000 clones listed, roughly 88% were seen once. This specimen comes from a study of T cell responses to AZD1222 COVID-19 vaccine. Study-level findings and limits: CD4 TCRs linked to vaccination spanned spike, dominating at 160-218 and 743-854. Regions left unmutated in variants are reportedly the target of nearly half of spike-specific TCRs. Most donors were white British, females outnumbered males, and clonal diversity was possibly underestimated.

The rearrangement links TRBV23-1 to TRBJ2-1; 12 nucleotides line up with TRBD2. TRBV23-1 is an ORF, and what it does is uncertain. Sample: peripheral blood, taken on day 0 of AZD1222 vaccination. The clonotype comes from an adult in good health. The CDR3, as DNA: TGCGCCAGCAGAACTAGCGGGAGGAGCGGGGGTCACAATGAGCAGTTCTTC. This sequence encodes CASRTSGRSGGHNEQFF.